This T cell receptor (beta chain) stems from a study of T cell clonotyping in hematopoietic cell transplantation. Recipients were bled about 28 days pretransplant and at posttransplant days 30, 100, 180. Germline CDR1 reads SGHTA; CDR2 reads FQGNSA. CDR3 length equals 15 residues. Between the trimmed V and J ends, which lost 3 bases and 0 bases, there was a span of 9 bases. Comment on this clone: Its antigen is unknown.

Profiled with immunoSEQ multiplex PCR; TCRdb holds only in-frame clones, not every one. The sample holds around 3,000 clones, about 70% seen once. The study, taken as a whole, reports: Broader posttransplant TCR repertoire diversity was predicted by graft donor and pretransplant recipient Inverse Simpson Index values.

The material was peripheral blood mononuclear cells, obtained 30 days after allogeneic stem cell transplant. The gene calls are TRBV7-2 and TRBJ1-5; TRBD1 might be the D (5 bases). This sequence originates from a male patient aged 40-50 years who had an allogeneic stem cell transplant from an unrelated donor, so the T cells may come from the graft donor. Some clones in this sample may be carry-over from other donors' samples. CDR3 in amino acids: CASSLPGGSNQPQHF. CDR3 DNA: TGTGCCAGCAGCTTGCCCGGGGGTAGCAATCAGCCCCAGCATTTT. Variable domain in full (rest from reference TRBV7-2 and TRBJ1-5): GAGVSQSPSNKVTEKGKDVELRCDPISGHTALYWYRQSLGQGLEFLIYFQGNSAPDKSGLPSDRFSAERTGGSVSTLTIQRTQQEDSAVYLCASSLPGGSNQPQHFGDGTRLSIL.